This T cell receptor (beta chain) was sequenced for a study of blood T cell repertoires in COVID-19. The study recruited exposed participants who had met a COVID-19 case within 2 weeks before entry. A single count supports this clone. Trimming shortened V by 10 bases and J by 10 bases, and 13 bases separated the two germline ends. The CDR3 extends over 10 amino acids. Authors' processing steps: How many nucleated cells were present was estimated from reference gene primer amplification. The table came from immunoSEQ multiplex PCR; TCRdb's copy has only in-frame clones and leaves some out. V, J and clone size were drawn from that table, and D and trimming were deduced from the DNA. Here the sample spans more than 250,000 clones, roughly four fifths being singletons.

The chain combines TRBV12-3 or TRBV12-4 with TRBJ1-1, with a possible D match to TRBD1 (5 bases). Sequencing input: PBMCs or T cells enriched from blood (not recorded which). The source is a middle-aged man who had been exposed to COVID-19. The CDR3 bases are TGTGCCACCGGGACTTCCGTAGCTTTCTTT. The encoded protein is CATGTSVAFF.